This T cell receptor (beta chain) is drawn from a study of blood T cell repertoires in COVID-19 (dated by TCRdb to the early 2020s). General notes on the study: Samples covering the acute and convalescent phases of COVID-19 were provided by collaborators in the United States, Italy and Spain. The material from the prospective study consisted of cDNA or gDNA derived from T cells, B-cell-depleted T cells, or PBMCs. Subjects who had been exposed to COVID-19, were actively infected with it, or had recovered from it provided the deeply sampled blood TCRbeta repertoires that made up the dataset. The repertoires were made available in a free public database intended to serve as a resource for research on the immune response to SARS-CoV-2. The samples were drawn from the first 160 participants of the ongoing ImmuneRACE study and from 950 to 1,500 subjects provided by 6 global collaborators. Nearly every sample came with metadata listing a de-identified subject ID, COVID-19 status, age in years and sex. Where available, HLA class I and class II types were obtained from metadata supplied by the sample provider rather than from assay-based typing. What the study reported, not specific to this receptor: The amount of clinical and demographic metadata varied by source and participant and was provided uncurated.

The immunoSEQ Assay, a bias-controlled multiplex PCR, was used to amplify TCRbeta CDR3 regions from genomic DNA. On the study's bioinformatics: The number of nucleated cells in each sample was estimated from the amplification of reference gene primers within the assay. Sequence reads were collapsed and filtered to measure the absolute abundance of every unique TCRbeta CDR3 rearrangement. For each sample, productive Simpson clonality was calculated as the square root of Simpson's diversity index across productive rearrangements. Entries here come from immuneACCESS through TCRdb and include only in-frame sequences with V and J called. Some clones fail to appear in such tables; in the studies checked, an unresolved V gene covers under half of the shortfall, and the cause of the remainder is unknown. D and trimming come from the DNA, and the V and J calls and clone size come from that table. The sample has tens of thousands of clones on record, around four fifths of them singletons. In total, the top ten clones hold roughly 6.8% of the sample.

Collaborating institutions collected whole blood in K2EDTA tubes following their own protocols. For TCRbeta analysis, collaborators shipped samples in one of three forms: frozen whole blood, isolated PBMCs, or DNA extracted from either of those sample types. This clone has a handful of counts. Its antigen target is currently unknown. Qualities for individual bases were not recorded, and no much larger clone is one base off. The origin of this receptor is a human donor in a cohort sampled during active COVID-19. Sequencing was carried out using peripheral blood.

CDR3 protein: CASSETGSPYEQQYF. In nucleotide form, the sequence is TGCGCCAGCAGTGAGACAGGCTCTCCCTACGAGCAGCAGTACTTC. The V and J genes are TRBV10-1 and TRBJ2-7; TRBD1 is a weak D gene call, 5 bases matching. V loses 2 bases, J loses 8 bases, and the germline ends lie 19 bases apart. Taken from the germline V gene (reference sequence), the CDR1 and CDR2 loops are WNHNN and SYGVQD. The CDR3 holds 15 amino acids from the cysteine to the phenylalanine. Kept here is only the CDR3 DNA, which spans 45 bases and is read in frame from base 1.